This T cell receptor beta chain was profiled in a study of Ad26.COV2.S vaccination and SARS-CoV-2 variants. At the level of the study: Doses of Ad26.COV2.S were injected into muscle once or twice, 56 days apart.

Findings of the study overall: Breadth, reportedly substantial, characterized the spike-specific CD8+ and CD4+ T cell responses after vaccination.

Treatment here: approximately 18 received Ad26.COV2.S at low or high dose, single or two shots; five or six received placebo; per-sample allocation not given. Collection of samples fell on day 63 after the first vaccine or placebo injection. In Boston, an adult donor aged 18-55 years took part. Sequenced by immunoSEQ multiplex PCR; TCRdb stores in-frame clones only, minus some. The table records approximately 300,000 clones, around 84% of them present only once. Germline CDR1 and CDR2: SGHTA and FQGNSA. Trimming pared 0 bases from V and 2 bases from J, leaving 10 bases between. CDR3 size: 16 residues. Regarding this clone: Its antigen is undetermined.

The receptor's source is a person between 18 and 65 years old who received the Ad26.COV2.S COVID-19 vaccine or a placebo. V usage is TRBV7-2 and J usage is TRBJ2-2, with D unclear. The sample was peripheral blood, taken in a trial of Ad26.COV2.S vaccine versus placebo. The CDR3 sequence: CASSLAFVSNTGELFF. The DNA of the CDR3 is TGTGCCAGCAGCTTAGCTTTCGTATCTAACACCGGGGAGCTGTTTTTT.